This TCR beta chain was obtained from a study of blood T cell repertoires in COVID-19. Overall study: From the United States, Italy and Spain came samples of acute and convalescent COVID-19. PBMCs, B-cell-depleted T cells, or T cells were the source of the cDNA or gDNA that made up the material.

As originally analysed: How many nucleated cells were present was estimated from reference gene primer amplification. Using immunoSEQ multiplex PCR, the repertoire was profiled, and TCRdb retains in-frame clones only, with some absent. That table supplies the V and J calls and clone size; D and trimming were determined from the DNA. The table lists tens of thousands of clones, approximately 80% of them singletons. J lost 3 bases, V lost 3 bases, and 7 bases had no gene match. Germline values: CDR1 LGHNA, CDR2 YSLEER. The CDR3 spans 15 residues. Sequenced sample: peripheral blood. This sequence was found in a man between 60 and 75 years old with acute or convalescent COVID-19. The genes are TRBV4-3 and TRBJ1-1; 7 bases align to TRBD1. CDR3 in amino acids: CASSQGRQGYTEAFF. The CDR3 DNA sequence: TGCGCCAGCAGCCAGGGTAGACAGGGATACACTGAAGCTTTCTTT.